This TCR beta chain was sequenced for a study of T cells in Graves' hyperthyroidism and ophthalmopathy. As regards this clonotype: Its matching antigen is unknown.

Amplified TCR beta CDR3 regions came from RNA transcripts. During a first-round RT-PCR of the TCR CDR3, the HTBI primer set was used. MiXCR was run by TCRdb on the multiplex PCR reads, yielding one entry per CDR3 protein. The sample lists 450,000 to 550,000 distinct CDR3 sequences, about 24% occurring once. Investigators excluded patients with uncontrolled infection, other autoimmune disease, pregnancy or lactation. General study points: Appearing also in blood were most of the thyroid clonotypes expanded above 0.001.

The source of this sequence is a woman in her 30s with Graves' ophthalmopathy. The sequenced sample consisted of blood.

The chain's CDR3 is CASSPRTGGNQPQHF. The CDR3 DNA reads as TGTGCCAGCAGCCCGAGGACAGGGGGTAATCAGCCCCAGCATTTT. V and J are TRBV11-2 and TRBJ1-5, with 10 nucleotides matching TRBD1. This CDR3 has 15 residues. Germline-derived CDR1 and CDR2 are SGHAT and FQNNGV. V lost 5 bases to trimming and J lost 4 bases; unmatched junction nucleotides: 5. The complete variable domain, with remaining parts taken from reference TRBV11-2 and TRBJ1-5, reads EAGVAQSPRYKIIEKRQSVAFWCNPISGHATLYWYQQILGQGPKLLIQFQNNGVVDDSQLPKDRFSAERLKGVDSTLKIQPAKLEDSAVYLCASSPRTGGNQPQHFGDGTRLSIL.